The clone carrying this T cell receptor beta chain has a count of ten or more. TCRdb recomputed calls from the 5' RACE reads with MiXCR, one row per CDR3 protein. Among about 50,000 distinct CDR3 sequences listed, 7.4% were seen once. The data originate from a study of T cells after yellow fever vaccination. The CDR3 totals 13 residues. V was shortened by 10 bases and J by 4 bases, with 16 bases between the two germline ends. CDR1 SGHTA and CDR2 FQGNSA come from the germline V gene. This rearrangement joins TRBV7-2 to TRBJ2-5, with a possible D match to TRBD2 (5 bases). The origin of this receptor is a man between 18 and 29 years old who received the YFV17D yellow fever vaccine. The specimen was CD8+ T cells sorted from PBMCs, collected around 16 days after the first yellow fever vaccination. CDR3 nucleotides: TGTGCCATCAAAGAGTTTAGCGCAGAGACCCAGTACTTC. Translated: CAIKEFSAETQYF.